This T cell receptor (beta chain) was documented in a study of molecular identifiers for immune sequencing clone quantification. Libraries of naive CD8 T cells were made from around 20,000 to 1,000,000 sorted cells. They used 10%, 30% or 50% RNA. In the sort, naive CD8 T cells were defined as CD8+CD4-CCR7+CD45RA+. TCRdb ran MiXCR on the PCR reads and lists one entry per CDR3 protein. The repertoire holds hundreds of thousands of distinct CDR3 sequences, with 15% to 20% as singletons. Study-wide results and caveats: Underestimation of highly expanded clone sizes could arise where identical TCR molecules share a barcode.

Points on this clonotype: What it recognizes is unknown.

Germline loops: CDR1 SGHAT, CDR2 FQNNGV. Between the trimmed V and J ends, which lost 5 bases and 0 bases, there was a span of 13 bases. This CDR3 contains 16 residues. The clonotype was recovered from a human donor in good health. Some libraries in this study had Jurkat cell RNA spiked in. The material sequenced was naive CD8+ T cells from blood, with Jurkat cell RNA spiked in. Subset denoted: FACS-sorted CD8+CD4-CCR7+CD45RA+ naive T cells. This chain uses TRBV11-2 with TRBJ2-2, with no clear D. CDR3 amino acids: CASSIIFRANTGELFF. The CDR3 DNA is TGTGCCAGCAGCATCATTTTCCGAGCGAACACCGGGGAGCTGTTTTTT.